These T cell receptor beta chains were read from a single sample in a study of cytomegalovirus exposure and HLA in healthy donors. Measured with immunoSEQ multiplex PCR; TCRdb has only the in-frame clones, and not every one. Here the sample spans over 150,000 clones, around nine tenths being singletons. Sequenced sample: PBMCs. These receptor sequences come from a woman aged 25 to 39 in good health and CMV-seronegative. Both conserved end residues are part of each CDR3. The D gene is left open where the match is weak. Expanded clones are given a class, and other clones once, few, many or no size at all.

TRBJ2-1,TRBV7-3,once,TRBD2,TGTGCCAGCAGCTTAAATGTCCTAGCGGGGGGCAATGAGCAGTTCTTC,CASSLNVLAGGNEQFF
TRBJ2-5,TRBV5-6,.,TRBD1,TGTGCCAGCAGCACCTTGGACAGGGTACAAGAGACCCAGTACTTC,CASSTLDRVQETQYF
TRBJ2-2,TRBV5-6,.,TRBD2,TGTGCCAGCAGCTTGCGGCTAGCGGGAGTGAACACCGGGGAGCTGTTTTTT,CASSLRLAGVNTGELFF
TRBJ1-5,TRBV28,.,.,TGTGCCAGCAGGGGGCTCAATCAGCCCCAGCATTTT,CASRGLNQPQHF
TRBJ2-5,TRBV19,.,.,TGTGCCAGTAGTATCGGACGGGAACAAGAGACCCAGTACTTC,CASSIGREQETQYF
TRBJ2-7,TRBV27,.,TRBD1,TGTGCCAGCAGCATAGGGACAGCTTACGAGCAGTACTTC,CASSIGTAYEQYF
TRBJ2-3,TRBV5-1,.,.,TGCGCCAGCAGCCCGGGAGTAGGCGTAGATACGCAGTATTTT,CASSPGVGVDTQYF
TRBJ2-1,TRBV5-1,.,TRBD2,TGCGCCAGCAGCCGAGAGGGGACTAGCGGTTACAATGAGCAGTTCTTC,CASSREGTSGYNEQFF
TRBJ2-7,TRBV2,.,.,TGTGCCAGCCTCGAGGGCGGGGCCTACGAGCAGTACTTC,CASLEGGAYEQYF
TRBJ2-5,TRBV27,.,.,TGTGCCAGCAGTTTATCGTGGGGCAGCTCGGAGACCCAGTACTTC,CASSLSWGSSETQYF
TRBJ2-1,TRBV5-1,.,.,TGCGCCAGCAGCTTGGATTCTAGCGTCAAGGGGAATGAGCAGTTCTTC,CASSLDSSVKGNEQFF
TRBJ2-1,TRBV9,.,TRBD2,TGTGCCAGCAGCGTAGAACTAGCGGGAGGGGTTGAGCAGTTCTTC,CASSVELAGGVEQFF
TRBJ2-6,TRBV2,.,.,TGTGCCAGCAAGGGGATAAGGTCTGGGGCCAACGTCCTGACTTTC,CASKGIRSGANVLTF